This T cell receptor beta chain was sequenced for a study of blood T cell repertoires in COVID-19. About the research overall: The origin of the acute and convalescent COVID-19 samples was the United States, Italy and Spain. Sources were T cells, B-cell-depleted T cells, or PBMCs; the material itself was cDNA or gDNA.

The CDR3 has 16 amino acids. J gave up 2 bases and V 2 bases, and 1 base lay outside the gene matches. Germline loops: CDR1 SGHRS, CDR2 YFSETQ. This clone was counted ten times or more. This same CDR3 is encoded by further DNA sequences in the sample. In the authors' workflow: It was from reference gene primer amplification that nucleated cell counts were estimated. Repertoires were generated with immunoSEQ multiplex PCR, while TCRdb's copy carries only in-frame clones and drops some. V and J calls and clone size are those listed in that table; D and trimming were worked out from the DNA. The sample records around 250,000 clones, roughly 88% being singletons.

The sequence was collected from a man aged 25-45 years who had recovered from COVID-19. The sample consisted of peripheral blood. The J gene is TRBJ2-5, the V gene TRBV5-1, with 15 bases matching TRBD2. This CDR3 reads CASSFGTSGGQETQYF. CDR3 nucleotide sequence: TGCGCCAGCAGCTTTGGGACTAGCGGGGGGCAAGAGACCCAGTACTTC.